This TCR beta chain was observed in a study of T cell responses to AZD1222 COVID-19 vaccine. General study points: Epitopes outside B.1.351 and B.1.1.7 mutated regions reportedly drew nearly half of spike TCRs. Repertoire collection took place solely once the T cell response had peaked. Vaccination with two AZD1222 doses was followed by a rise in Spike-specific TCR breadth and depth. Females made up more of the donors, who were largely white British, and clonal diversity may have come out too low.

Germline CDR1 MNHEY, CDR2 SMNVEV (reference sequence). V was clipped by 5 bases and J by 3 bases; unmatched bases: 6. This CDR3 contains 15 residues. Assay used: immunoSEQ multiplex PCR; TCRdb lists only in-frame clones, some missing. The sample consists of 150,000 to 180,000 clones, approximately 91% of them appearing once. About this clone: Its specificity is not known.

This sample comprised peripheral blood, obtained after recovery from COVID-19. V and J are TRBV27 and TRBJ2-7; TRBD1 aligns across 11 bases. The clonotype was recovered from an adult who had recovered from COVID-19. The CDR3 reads CASSTGTGGYYEQYF. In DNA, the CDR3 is TGTGCCAGCAGTACCGGGACAGGGGGTTACTACGAGCAGTACTTC.